This section outlines one T cell receptor (beta chain) sequence together with its context. Time point specified: pretreatment peripheral blood. The data derive from a study of PD-L1 blockade in urothelial cancer. About the study: Patients, treated from 2014 onward, received atezolizumab 1,200 mg intravenously every 3 weeks. Blood was analyzed 3 weeks (second dose) and 6 weeks after treatment start. Per blood sample, T cells had a median of roughly 150,000.

This table comes from immunoSEQ multiplex PCR, and its TCRdb copy is limited to in-frame clones, with some not included. This table has 43,000 or so clones, around 84% appearing once. The CDR3 covers 12 residues. Germline CDR1 reads MNHNS; CDR2 reads SASEGT. The germline V and J ends were trimmed by 5 bases and 4 bases, with 8 bases remaining between them. The chain combines TRBV6-1 with TRBJ1-2; possibly TRBD1 for D (6 bases). The sequences come from PBMCs, collected around atezolizumab (anti-PD-L1) treatment. This receptor was taken from a man in his sixties with urothelial cancer. CDR3 DNA sequence: TGTGCCAGCAGTAGACAGGCCTATGGCTACACCTTC. Translating gives CASSRQAYGYTF.